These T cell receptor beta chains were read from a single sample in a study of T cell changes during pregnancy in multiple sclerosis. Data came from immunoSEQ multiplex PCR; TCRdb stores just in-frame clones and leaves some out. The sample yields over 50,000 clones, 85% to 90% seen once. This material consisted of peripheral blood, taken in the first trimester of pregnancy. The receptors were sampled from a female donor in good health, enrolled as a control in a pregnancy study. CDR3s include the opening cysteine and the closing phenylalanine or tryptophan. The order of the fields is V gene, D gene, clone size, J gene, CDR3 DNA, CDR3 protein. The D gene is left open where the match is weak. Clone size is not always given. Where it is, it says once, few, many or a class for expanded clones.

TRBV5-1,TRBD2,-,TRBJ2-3,TGCGCCAGCAGCTTGGGGGGGGCGGGGGGGCGCACAGATACGCAGTATTTT,CASSLGGAGGRTDTQYF
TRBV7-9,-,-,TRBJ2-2,TGTGCCAGCATCCTAGACCAGAACACCGGGGAGCTGTTTTTT,CASILDQNTGELFF
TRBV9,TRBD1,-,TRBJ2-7,TGTGCCAGCAGCGTCTTTCCGGGACAGGGAATCGACGAGCAGTACTTC,CASSVFPGQGIDEQYF
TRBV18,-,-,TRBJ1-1,TGTGCCAGCTCACGATCGACAGTACTAAACACTGAAGCTTTCTTT,CASSRSTVLNTEAFF
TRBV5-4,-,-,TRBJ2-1,TGTGCCAGCAGCTTAATGCAGGGAATCAAGGATGAGCAGTTCTTC,CASSLMQGIKDEQFF
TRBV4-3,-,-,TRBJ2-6,TGCGCCAGCAGCCAGGCTTTTGACAGCTCTGGGGCCAACGTCCTGACTTTC,CASSQAFDSSGANVLTF
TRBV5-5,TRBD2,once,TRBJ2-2,TGTGCCAGCAGCTTGGACGTACTAGCGGGGTATAACACCGGGGAGCTGTTTTTT,CASSLDVLAGYNTGELFF
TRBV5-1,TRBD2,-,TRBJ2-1,TGCGCCAGCAGCACCGGGACTAGCGGGGCTTACAATGAGCAGTTCTTC,CASSTGTSGAYNEQFF
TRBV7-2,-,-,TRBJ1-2,TGTGCCAGCAGCTTCGGGGTTCTGAACTATGGCTACACCTTC,CASSFGVLNYGYTF
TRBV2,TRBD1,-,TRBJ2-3,TGTGCCAGCAGTCCCACAGGGGCGGCGGCAGATACGCAGTATTTT,CASSPTGAAADTQYF
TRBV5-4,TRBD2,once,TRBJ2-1,TGTGCCAGCAGCTTAAATAAAGGCGCGGGGGGTATAGTAAATGAGCAGTTCTTC,CASSLNKGAGGIVNEQFF
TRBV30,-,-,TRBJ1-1,TGTGCCTGGAGTGGTCGGGGAATGAACACTGAAGCTTTCTTT,CAWSGRGMNTEAFF
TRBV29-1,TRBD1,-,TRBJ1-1,TGCAGCGTGGAAACCCACAGGGGGAACACTGAAGCTTTCTTT,CSVETHRGNTEAFF
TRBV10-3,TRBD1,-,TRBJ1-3,TGTGCCATCAGCTTACAGGGGCGTCAGTCTGGAAACACCATATATTTT,CAISLQGRQSGNTIYF
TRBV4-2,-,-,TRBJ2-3,TGTGCCAGCAGCCGCCCGGCGGGGAATGCAGCGGGTGGCGCAGATACGCAGTATTTT,CASSRPAGNAAGGADTQYF
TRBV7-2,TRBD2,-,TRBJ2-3,TGTGCCAGCAGCTTAGGGAAGGCGGGGGATGGAACCTATACGCAGTATTTT,CASSLGKAGDGTYTQYF
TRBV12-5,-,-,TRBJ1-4,TGTGCTAGTGGTTTGAGCAGCGGTAATGAAAAACTGTTTTTT,CASGLSSGNEKLFF
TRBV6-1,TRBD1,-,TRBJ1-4,TGTGCCAGCAGTGAAATATTGGGGGACAGGGGGCTCGGGCCTAATGAAAAACTGTTTTTT,CASSEILGDRGLGPNEKLFF
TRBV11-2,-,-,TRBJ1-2,TGTGCCAGCAGCCCCAGCAGGGAGGTCCCTGCCACCTTC,CASSPSREVPATF
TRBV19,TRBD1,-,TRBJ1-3,TGTGCCAGTAGTACCCGGGACAGAGGAAACACCATATATTTT,CASSTRDRGNTIYF
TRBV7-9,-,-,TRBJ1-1,TGTGCCAGCAGCTACAGGAATTTGAACACTGAAGCTTTCTTT,CASSYRNLNTEAFF
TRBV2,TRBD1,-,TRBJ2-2,TGTGCCAGCAGAGCCGACAGGGTATTAGCCGGGGAGCTGTTTTTT,CASRADRVLAGELFF
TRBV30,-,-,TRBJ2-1,TGTGCCTGGAGTGTTATGGACAACTCCTACAATGAGCAGTTCTTC,CAWSVMDNSYNEQFF
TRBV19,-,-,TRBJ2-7,TGTGCCAGTAGTATTTCCAGGGGAACTGCCGAGCAGTACTTC,CASSISRGTAEQYF
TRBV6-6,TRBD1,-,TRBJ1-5,TGTGCCAGCAGTTATGGGACAGATAGCAATCAGCCCCAGCATTTT,CASSYGTDSNQPQHF
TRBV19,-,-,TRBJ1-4,TGTGCCAGTAGACGGACACCTAATGAAAAACTGTTTTTT,CASRRTPNEKLFF